Listed below are T cell receptor beta chains from one sample, sequenced in a study of regulatory T cells in long-lasting Graves disease. MiXCR, run by TCRdb on the multiplex PCR reads, gives a single entry per CDR3 protein. The sample records 400,000 to 500,000 distinct CDR3 sequences, less than 25% being singletons. The sequencing here drew on peripheral blood mononuclear cells (PBMCs), taken when the disease was refractory, from a patient treated with antithyroid drugs. The receptors were sampled from a female donor with Graves disease. The CDR3 runs from the conserved cysteine through the conserved F or W. D genes are given only for firm matches. Part of the rows lack a size; the others show once, few, many or a class for expanded clones.

v_call: TRBV28
clone_size: many
d_call: -
j_call: TRBJ1-5
cdr3_nt: TGTGCCAGCAGTTTATGGGTTGGGCGAGGAGACAATCAGCCCCAGCATTTT
cdr3_aa: CASSLWVGRGDNQPQHF

v_call: TRBV29-1
clone_size: -
d_call: TRBD1
j_call: TRBJ1-4
cdr3_nt: TGCAGCGTTGAAGAGAGGGGGCTCACTAATGAAAAACTGTTTTTT
cdr3_aa: CSVEERGLTNEKLFF

v_call: TRBV6-2/TRBV6-3
clone_size: many
d_call: -
j_call: TRBJ1-2
cdr3_nt: TGTGCCAGCAGTTACTCGCAGGGAGCGGCGGGCTACACCTTC
cdr3_aa: CASSYSQGAAGYTF

v_call: TRBV18
clone_size: few
d_call: TRBD1
j_call: TRBJ1-1
cdr3_nt: TGTGCCAGCTCACCAGGGACAGGATCAAACACTGAAGCTTTCTTT
cdr3_aa: CASSPGTGSNTEAFF

v_call: TRBV7-3
clone_size: -
d_call: TRBD1
j_call: TRBJ1-2
cdr3_nt: TGTGCCAGCAGCTTCACTACAGGGGGTCTGAACTTC
cdr3_aa: CASSFTTGGLNF

v_call: TRBV5-1
clone_size: many
d_call: -
j_call: TRBJ2-7
cdr3_nt: TGCGCCAGCAGCTTGGAGACACCCCTCGAGCAGTACTTC
cdr3_aa: CASSLETPLEQYF

v_call: TRBV6-1
clone_size: few
d_call: -
j_call: TRBJ2-7
cdr3_nt: TGTGCCAGCACCTCACTTAGCTCCTACGAGCAGTACTTC
cdr3_aa: CASTSLSSYEQYF

v_call: TRBV14
clone_size: -
d_call: -
j_call: TRBJ1-5
cdr3_nt: TGTGCCAGCAGCCAATGGGGTAAGGACCAGCCCCAGCATTTT
cdr3_aa: CASSQWGKDQPQHF

v_call: TRBV27
clone_size: -
d_call: -
j_call: TRBJ1-1
cdr3_nt: TGTGCCAGCAGTGATTCGATAGGGAAAGCTTTCTTT
cdr3_aa: CASSDSIGKAFF

v_call: TRBV4-1
clone_size: few
d_call: -
j_call: TRBJ1-3
cdr3_nt: TGCGCCAGCAGCCAAGCGGGGACGGGCTCTGGAAACACCATATATTTT
cdr3_aa: CASSQAGTGSGNTIYF

v_call: TRBV24-1
clone_size: many
d_call: -
j_call: TRBJ2-7
cdr3_nt: TGTGCCACCAGTGATTCGACCCGGGACGGGACTCTCTCCTACGAGCAGTACTTC
cdr3_aa: CATSDSTRDGTLSYEQYF

v_call: TRBV3-1
clone_size: many
d_call: -
j_call: TRBJ2-5
cdr3_nt: TGTGCCAGCAGCCAAGATCTAGTTTTGTTGTCCCAAGAGACCCAGTACTTC
cdr3_aa: CASSQDLVLLSQETQYF

v_call: TRBV9
clone_size: -
d_call: TRBD2
j_call: TRBJ2-7
cdr3_nt: TGTGCCAGCAGCGGACCAGCGGGAGGCCTCCACGAGCAGTACTTC
cdr3_aa: CASSGPAGGLHEQYF

v_call: TRBV29-1
clone_size: few
d_call: TRBD2
j_call: TRBJ2-2
cdr3_nt: TGCAGCGTCCATCCCCGGGGGGATAACACCGGGGAGCTGTTTTTT
cdr3_aa: CSVHPRGDNTGELFF

v_call: TRBV28
clone_size: many
d_call: TRBD1
j_call: TRBJ1-6
cdr3_nt: TGTGCCAGCCTCAGGGACAGGGGTAATTCACCCCTCCACTTT
cdr3_aa: CASLRDRGNSPLHF

v_call: TRBV28
clone_size: few
d_call: -
j_call: TRBJ2-1
cdr3_nt: TGTGCCAGCAGTTTATTAAAGGGTTTGAGGGTCAATGAGCAGTTCTTC
cdr3_aa: CASSLLKGLRVNEQFF

v_call: TRBV5-5
clone_size: -
d_call: TRBD1
j_call: TRBJ1-2
cdr3_nt: TGTGCCAGCACTAGCTCCGGGACAGGGGGAGTAGGCTACACCTTC
cdr3_aa: CASTSSGTGGVGYTF

v_call: TRBV10-3
clone_size: -
d_call: -
j_call: TRBJ1-2
cdr3_nt: TGTGCCATCAGGAGGACGGATCTAACAGGCTACACCTTC
cdr3_aa: CAIRRTDLTGYTF

v_call: TRBV3-1
clone_size: -
d_call: -
j_call: TRBJ2-2
cdr3_nt: TGTGCCAGCAGCCAAGCTCACACCGGGGAGCTGTTTTTT
cdr3_aa: CASSQAHTGELFF

v_call: TRBV5-6
clone_size: many
d_call: -
j_call: TRBJ2-7
cdr3_nt: TGTGCCAGCACCGCAGGGTACTCCGAGCAGTACTTC
cdr3_aa: CASTAGYSEQYF

v_call: TRBV7-9
clone_size: few
d_call: TRBD2
j_call: TRBJ2-1
cdr3_nt: TGTGCCAGCAGCTCTACTAGCGGGAGCTCCTACAATGAGCAGTTCTTC
cdr3_aa: CASSSTSGSSYNEQFF

v_call: TRBV11-2
clone_size: -
d_call: -
j_call: TRBJ2-4
cdr3_nt: TGTGCCAGCAGCGACCCCTTTGCCAAAAACATTCAGTACTTC
cdr3_aa: CASSDPFAKNIQYF

v_call: TRBV11-2
clone_size: -
d_call: -
j_call: TRBJ2-3
cdr3_nt: TGTGCCAGCAGTAAGCGGCCAGATACGCAGTATTTT
cdr3_aa: CASSKRPDTQYF

v_call: TRBV11-2
clone_size: -
d_call: -
j_call: TRBJ1-2
cdr3_nt: TGTGCCAGCAGCGCACACAGGGTTGCTGACTATGGCTACACCTTC
cdr3_aa: CASSAHRVADYGYTF

v_call: TRBV28
clone_size: many
d_call: -
j_call: TRBJ2-7
cdr3_nt: TGTGCCAGCAGTCCTCGGGCCGGATACGAGCAGTACTTC
cdr3_aa: CASSPRAGYEQYF

v_call: TRBV27
clone_size: many
d_call: -
j_call: TRBJ1-5
cdr3_nt: TGTGCCAGCAGCGAGACTGCCAAGGGACCGCGTAATCAGCCCCAGCATTTT
cdr3_aa: CASSETAKGPRNQPQHF

v_call: TRBV6-1
clone_size: -
d_call: TRBD2
j_call: TRBJ2-7
cdr3_nt: TGTGCCAGCAGTCCAATCCTAGCGGGAGGTTCCTACGAGCAGTACTTC
cdr3_aa: CASSPILAGGSYEQYF

v_call: TRBV7-9
clone_size: many
d_call: TRBD2
j_call: TRBJ2-7
cdr3_nt: TGTGCCAGCAGCTTTGGGACTAGCGGGGCCTACGAGCAGTACTTC
cdr3_aa: CASSFGTSGAYEQYF

v_call: TRBV2
clone_size: many
d_call: -
j_call: TRBJ2-5
cdr3_nt: TGTGCCAGCAGTGATATCCGCGCAGAGACCCAGTACTTC
cdr3_aa: CASSDIRAETQYF

v_call: TRBV27
clone_size: many
d_call: -
j_call: TRBJ2-5
cdr3_nt: TGTGCCAGCAGCCCCGAGGGGCCCCAAGAGACCCAGTACTTC
cdr3_aa: CASSPEGPQETQYF

v_call: TRBV19
clone_size: few
d_call: TRBD1
j_call: TRBJ1-4
cdr3_nt: TGTGCCAGTACCTCCGGGACAGGGGACGCTAATGAAAAACTGTTTTTT
cdr3_aa: CASTSGTGDANEKLFF